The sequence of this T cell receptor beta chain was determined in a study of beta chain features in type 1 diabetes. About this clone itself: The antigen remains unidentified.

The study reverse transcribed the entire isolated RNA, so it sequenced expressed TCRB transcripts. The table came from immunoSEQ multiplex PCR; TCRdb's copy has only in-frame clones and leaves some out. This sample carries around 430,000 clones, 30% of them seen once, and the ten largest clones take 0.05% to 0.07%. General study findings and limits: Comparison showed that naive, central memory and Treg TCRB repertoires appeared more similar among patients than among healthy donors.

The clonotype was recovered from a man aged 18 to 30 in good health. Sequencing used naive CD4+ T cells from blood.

The CDR3 protein is CASSDRGHNEQFF. DNA of the CDR3: TGTGCCAGCAGTGACAGGGGTCACAATGAGCAGTTCTTC. The V gene is TRBV2, the J gene TRBJ2-1; possibly TRBD1 for D (6 bases). The CDR3 spans 13 residues. Germline values: CDR1 SNHLY, CDR2 FYNNEI. The germline V and J ends were trimmed by 3 bases and 5 bases, with 8 bases remaining between them.